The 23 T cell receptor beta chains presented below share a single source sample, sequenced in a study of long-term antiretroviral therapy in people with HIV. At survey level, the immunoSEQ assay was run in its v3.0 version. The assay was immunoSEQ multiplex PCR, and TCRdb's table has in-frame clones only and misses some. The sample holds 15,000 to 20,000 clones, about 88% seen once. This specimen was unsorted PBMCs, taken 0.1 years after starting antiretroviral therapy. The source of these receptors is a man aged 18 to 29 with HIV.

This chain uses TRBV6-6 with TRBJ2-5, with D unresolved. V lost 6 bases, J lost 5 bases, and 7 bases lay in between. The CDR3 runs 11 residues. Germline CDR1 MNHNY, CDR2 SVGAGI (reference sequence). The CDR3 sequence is CASRTSETQYF. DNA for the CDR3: TGTGCCAGCAGAACCAGCGAGACCCAGTACTTC.

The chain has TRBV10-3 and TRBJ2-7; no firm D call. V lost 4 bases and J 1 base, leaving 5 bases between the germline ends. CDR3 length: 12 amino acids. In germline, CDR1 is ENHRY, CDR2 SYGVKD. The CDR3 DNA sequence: TGTGCCATCAGTGTCGAGTCCTACGAGCAGTACTTC. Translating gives CAISVESYEQYF.

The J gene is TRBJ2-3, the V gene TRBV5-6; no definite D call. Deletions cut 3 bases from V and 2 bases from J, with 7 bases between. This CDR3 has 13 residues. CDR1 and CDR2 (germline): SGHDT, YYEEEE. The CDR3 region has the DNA TGTGCCAGCAGCTATCGCGTCACAGATACGCAGTATTTT. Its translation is CASSYRVTDTQYF.

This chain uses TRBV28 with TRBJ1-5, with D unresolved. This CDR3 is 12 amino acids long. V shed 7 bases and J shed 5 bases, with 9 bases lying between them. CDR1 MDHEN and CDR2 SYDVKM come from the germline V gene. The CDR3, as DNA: TGTGCCAGCAATCAGAATTATCAGCCCCAGCATTTT. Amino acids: CASNQNYQPQHF.

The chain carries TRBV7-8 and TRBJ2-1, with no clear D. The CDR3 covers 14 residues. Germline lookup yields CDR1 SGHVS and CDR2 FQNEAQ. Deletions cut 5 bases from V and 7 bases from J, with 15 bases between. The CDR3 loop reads CASSQTPTRNEQFF. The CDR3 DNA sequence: TGTGCCAGCAGCCAAACCCCTACGCGGAATGAGCAGTTCTTC.

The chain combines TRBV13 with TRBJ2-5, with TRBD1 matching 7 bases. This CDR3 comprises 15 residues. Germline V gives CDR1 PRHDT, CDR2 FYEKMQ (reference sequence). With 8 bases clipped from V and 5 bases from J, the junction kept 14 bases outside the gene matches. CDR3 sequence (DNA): TGTGCCAGCTCTCCCTATAGGGGGCCGCAGGAGACCCAGTACTTC. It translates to CASSPYRGPQETQYF. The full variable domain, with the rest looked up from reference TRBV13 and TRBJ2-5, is AAGVIQSPRHLIKEKRETATLKCYPIPRHDTVYWYQQGPGQDPQFLISFYEKMQSDKGSIPDRFSAQQFSDYHSELNMSSLELGDSALYFCASSPYRGPQETQYFGPGTRLLVL.

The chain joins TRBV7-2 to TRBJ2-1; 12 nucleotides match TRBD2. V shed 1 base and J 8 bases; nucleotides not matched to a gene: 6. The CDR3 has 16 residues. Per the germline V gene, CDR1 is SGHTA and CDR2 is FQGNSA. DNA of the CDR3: TGTGCCAGCAGCTTAGTCCTAGCGGGGGGGCCCTATGAGCAGTTCTTC. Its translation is CASSLVLAGGPYEQFF. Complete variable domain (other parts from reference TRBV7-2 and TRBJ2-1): GAGVSQSPSNKVTEKGKDVELRCDPISGHTALYWYRQSLGQGLEFLIYFQGNSAPDKSGLPSDRFSAERTGGSVSTLTIQRTQQEDSAVYLCASSLVLAGGPYEQFFGPGTRLTVL.

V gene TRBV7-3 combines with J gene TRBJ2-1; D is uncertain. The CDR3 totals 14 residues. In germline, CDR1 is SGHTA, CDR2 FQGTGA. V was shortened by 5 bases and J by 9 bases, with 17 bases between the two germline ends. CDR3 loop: CASSRSSRGSEQFF. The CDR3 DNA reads TGTGCCAGCAGCCGATCGTCTCGCGGCAGTGAGCAGTTCTTC. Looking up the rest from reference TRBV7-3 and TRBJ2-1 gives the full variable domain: GAGVSQTPSNKVTEKGKYVELRCDPISGHTALYWYRQSLGQGPEFLIYFQGTGAADDSGLPNDRFFAVRPEGSVSTLKIQRTERGDSAVYLCASSRSSRGSEQFFGPGTRLTVL.

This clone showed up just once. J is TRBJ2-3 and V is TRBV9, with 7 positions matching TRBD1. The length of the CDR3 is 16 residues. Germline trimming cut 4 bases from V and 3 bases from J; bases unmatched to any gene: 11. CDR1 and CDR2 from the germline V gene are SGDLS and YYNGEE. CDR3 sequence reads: CASSREGGLKTDTQYF. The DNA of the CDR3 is TGTGCCAGCAGCAGGGAAGGGGGCTTAAAAACAGATACGCAGTATTTT.

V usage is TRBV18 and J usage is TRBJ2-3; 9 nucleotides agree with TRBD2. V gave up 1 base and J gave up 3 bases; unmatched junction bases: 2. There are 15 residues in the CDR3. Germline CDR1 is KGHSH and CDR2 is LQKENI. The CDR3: CASSPRTSGTDTQYF. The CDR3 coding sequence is TGTGCCAGCTCACCACGAACTAGCGGGACAGATACGCAGTATTTT.

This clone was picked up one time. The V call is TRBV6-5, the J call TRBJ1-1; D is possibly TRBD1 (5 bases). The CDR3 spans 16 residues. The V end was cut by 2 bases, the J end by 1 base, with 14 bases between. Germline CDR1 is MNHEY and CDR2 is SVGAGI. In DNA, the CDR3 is TGTGCCAGCAGTTACGAGATAGGACACCAGAACACTGAAGCTTTCTTT. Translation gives CASSYEIGHQNTEAFF.

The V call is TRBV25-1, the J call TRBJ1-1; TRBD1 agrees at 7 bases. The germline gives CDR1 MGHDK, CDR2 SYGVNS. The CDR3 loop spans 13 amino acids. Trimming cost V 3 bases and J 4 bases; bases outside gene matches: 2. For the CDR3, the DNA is TGTGCCAGCAGTGAGGCAGGGGGCACTGAAGCTTTCTTT. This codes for CASSEAGGTEAFF.

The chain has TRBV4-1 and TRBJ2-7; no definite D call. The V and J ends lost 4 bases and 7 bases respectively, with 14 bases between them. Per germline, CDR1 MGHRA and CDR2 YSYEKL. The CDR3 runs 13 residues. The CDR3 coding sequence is TGCGCCAGCAGCCCTGGCACGGTGCAAGAGCAGTACTTC. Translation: CASSPGTVQEQYF.

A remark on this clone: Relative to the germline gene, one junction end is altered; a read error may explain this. The CDR3 nucleotides are TGTGCTAGCAGCTTGAGCCCACAGGGGGAAGATACGCAGTATTTT. As protein: CASSLSPQGEDTQYF. The chain joins TRBV7-7 to TRBJ2-3, with 8 bases identical to TRBD1. The germline CDR1 and CDR2 sequences are SSHAT and FNYEAQ (reference sequence). CDR3 length equals 15 residues.

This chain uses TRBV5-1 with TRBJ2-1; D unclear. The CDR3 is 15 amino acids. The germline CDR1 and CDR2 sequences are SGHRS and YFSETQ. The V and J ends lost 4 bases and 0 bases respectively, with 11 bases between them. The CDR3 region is CASSNDKVSYNEQFF. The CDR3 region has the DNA TGCGCCAGCAGCAACGACAAAGTCTCCTACAATGAGCAGTTCTTC.

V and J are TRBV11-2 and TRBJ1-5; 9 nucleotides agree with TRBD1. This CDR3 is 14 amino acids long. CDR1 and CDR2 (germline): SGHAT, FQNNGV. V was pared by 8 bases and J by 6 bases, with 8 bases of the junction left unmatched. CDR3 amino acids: CASSSGTGRQPQHF. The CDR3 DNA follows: TGTGCCAGCTCTTCCGGGACAGGGCGTCAGCCCCAGCATTTT.

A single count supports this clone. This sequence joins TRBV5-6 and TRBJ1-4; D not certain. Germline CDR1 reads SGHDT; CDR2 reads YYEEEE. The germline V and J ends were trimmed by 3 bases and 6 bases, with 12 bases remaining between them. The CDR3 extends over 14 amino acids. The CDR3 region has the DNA TGTGCCAGCAGCTCTCCCCTCGGAGATGAAAAACTGTTTTTT. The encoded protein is CASSSPLGDEKLFF.

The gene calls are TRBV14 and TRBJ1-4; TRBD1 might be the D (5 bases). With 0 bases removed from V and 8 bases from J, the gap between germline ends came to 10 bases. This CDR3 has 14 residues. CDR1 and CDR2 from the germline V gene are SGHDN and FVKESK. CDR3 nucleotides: TGTGCCAGCAGCCAAGAGATACAGGCGGAAAAACTGTTTTTT. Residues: CASSQEIQAEKLFF. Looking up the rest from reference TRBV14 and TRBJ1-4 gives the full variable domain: EAGVTQFPSHSVIEKGQTVTLRCDPISGHDNLYWYRRVMGKEIKFLLHFVKESKQDESGMPNNRFLAERTGGTYSTLKVQPAELEDSGVYFCASSQEIQAEKLFFGSGTQLSVL.

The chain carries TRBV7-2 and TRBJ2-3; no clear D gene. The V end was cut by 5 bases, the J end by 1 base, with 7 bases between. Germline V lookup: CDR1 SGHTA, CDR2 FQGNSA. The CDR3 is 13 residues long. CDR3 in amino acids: CASSPRRTDTQYF. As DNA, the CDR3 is TGTGCCAGCAGCCCGAGACGCACAGATACGCAGTATTTT.

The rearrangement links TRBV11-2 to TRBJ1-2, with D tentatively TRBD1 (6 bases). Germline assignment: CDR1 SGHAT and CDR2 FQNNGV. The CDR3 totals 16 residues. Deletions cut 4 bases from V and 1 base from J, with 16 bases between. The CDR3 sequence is CASSSEEGVSNYGYTF. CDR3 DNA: TGTGCCAGCAGCTCGGAGGAGGGGGTCAGTAACTATGGCTACACCTTC.

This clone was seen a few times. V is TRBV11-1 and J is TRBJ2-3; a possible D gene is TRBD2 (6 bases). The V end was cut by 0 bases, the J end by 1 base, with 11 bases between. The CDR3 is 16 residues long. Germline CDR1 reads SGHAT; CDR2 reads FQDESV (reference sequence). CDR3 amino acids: CASSLAVSGGTDTQYF. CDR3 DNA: TGTGCCAGCAGCTTAGCCGTTAGCGGAGGCACAGATACGCAGTATTTT.

The CDR3 nucleotides read TGTGCCAGTAGGACAGAACGGAATTCACCCCTCCACTTT. Protein: CASRTERNSPLHF. The chain uses TRBV11-2 and TRBJ1-6; the D gene is possibly TRBD1 (6 bases). CDR3 length: 13 residues. Germline CDR1 is SGHAT and CDR2 is FQNNGV. Trimming stripped 9 bases from V and 7 bases from J, with 13 bases between.

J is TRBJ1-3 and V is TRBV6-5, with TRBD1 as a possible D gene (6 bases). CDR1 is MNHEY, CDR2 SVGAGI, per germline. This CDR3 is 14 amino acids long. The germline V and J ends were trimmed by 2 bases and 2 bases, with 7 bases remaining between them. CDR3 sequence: CASSYRGAGNTIYF. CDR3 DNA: TGTGCCAGCAGTTACAGGGGGGCTGGAAACACCATATATTTT.